A single sample gave rise to the 15 T cell receptor beta chains below, sequenced in a study of T-cell reconstitution after alpha-beta-depleted transplantation in children. Unique molecular identifiers featured in how the TCRbeta library was prepared. One entry per CDR3 protein, called by TCRdb with MiXCR from the PCR reads. The sample has a few hundred thousand distinct CDR3 sequences, under 14% seen once. The sequenced sample was peripheral blood, obtained 180 days after TCRalphabeta/CD19-depleted stem cell transplant. The receptors originated from a male patient between 2 and 10 years old who had a stem cell transplant for chronic granulomatous disease, so the T cells may come from the graft donor.

This clonotype was found many times. The chain is built from TRBV7-6 and TRBJ2-5; D perhaps matches TRBD2 (6 bases). CDR1 is SGHVS, CDR2 FNYEAQ, per germline. The CDR3 has 14 residues. V lost 4 bases and J lost 5, with 14 bases in between. The CDR3 DNA is TGTGCCAGCAGCTCTCCGGGGCTAGCGGAGACCCAGTACTTC. Its protein product is CASSSPGLAETQYF.

Ten or more counts support this clonotype. The chain combines TRBV28 with TRBJ2-5; 7 nucleotides agree with TRBD1. This CDR3 region has 14 residues. Per germline, CDR1 MDHEN and CDR2 SYDVKM. With V trimmed by 5 bases and J by 0 bases, 3 bases remained unmatched. The CDR3 nucleotides are TGTGCCAGCAGTATACAGGGGTACCAAGAGACCCAGTACTTC. Residues: CASSIQGYQETQYF. The variable domain in full, with the rest retrieved from reference TRBV28 and TRBJ2-5, is DVKVTQSSRYLVKRTGEKVFLECVQDMDHENMFWYRQDPGLGLRLIYFSYDVKMKEKGDIPEGYSVSREKKERFSLILESASTNQTSMYLCASSIQGYQETQYFGPGTRLLVL.

For this clonotype: It may be a read error: a sequence one base away is much more abundant. The genes are TRBV7-2 and TRBJ2-1, with 7 bases aligning to TRBD2. In germline, CDR1 is SGHTA, CDR2 FQGNSA. V dropped 7 bases and J dropped 9; count of bases not matched to a gene: 6. This CDR3 comprises 12 residues. CDR3 bases: TGTGCCAGCAAGCGGGGCCACTTTGAGCAGTTCTTC. This sequence encodes CASKRGHFEQFF.

This chain connects TRBV7-9 to TRBJ2-1, with 8 bases aligning to TRBD2. The germline gives CDR1 SEHNR, CDR2 FQNEAQ (reference sequence). The CDR3 sequence is 15 residues long. V was clipped by 2 bases and J by 5 bases; unmatched bases: 5. The CDR3: CASSLHRGGNNEQFF. The CDR3 bases are TGTGCCAGCAGCTTACACCGGGGGGGAAACAATGAGCAGTTCTTC.

This chain uses TRBV6-5 with TRBJ1-1; perhaps TRBD1 as D (5 bases). The V end was cut by 5 bases, the J end by 10 bases, with 11 bases between. The CDR3 length is 11 residues. Germline V gives CDR1 MNHEY, CDR2 SVGAGI. The DNA for the CDR3 is TGTGCCAGCAGTCAGGGCCCTGGAGCTTTCTTT. This codes for CASSQGPGAFF.

The chain joins TRBV6-7 to TRBJ2-1; 9 nucleotides agree with TRBD2. TRBV6-7 is classed as an ORF, of uncertain function. Losses at the gene ends were 0 bases for V and 9 bases for J; bases not matched to a gene: 12. This CDR3 is built from 17 residues. The CDR3 loop reads CASSYSMPTSGVREQFF. CDR3 nucleotide sequence: TGTGCCAGCAGTTACTCGATGCCGACTAGCGGAGTCCGTGAGCAGTTCTTC.

This clonotype showed up many times. The V call is TRBV7-2, the J call TRBJ1-3; the match to TRBD1 covers 9 bases. The CDR3 sequence is 17 residues long. Germline V lookup: CDR1 SGHTA, CDR2 FQGNSA. The V and J ends lost 5 bases and 0 bases, in that order; junction bases with no gene match: 8. In DNA form, the CDR3 reads TGTGCCAGCAGCGCCGGACAGGGGCCGAGCTCTGGAAACACCATATATTTT. It translates to CASSAGQGPSSGNTIYF.

This clonotype appeared many times. The rearrangement joins TRBV20-1 to TRBJ2-7; 9 bases agree with TRBD1. Germline CDR1 reads DFQATT; CDR2 reads SNEGSKA (reference sequence). Unmatched junction bases numbered 12, after V lost 6 bases and J lost 6 bases. This CDR3 is built from 14 residues. CDR3 sequence reads: CSANTGTGIREQYF. The CDR3 DNA reads as TGCAGTGCCAACACCGGGACAGGGATCCGCGAGCAGTACTTC.

This clonotype was recorded at least ten times. The chain links TRBV28 to TRBJ1-5; unclear D gene. Trimming removed 6 bases from V and 0 bases from J, with 9 bases in between. Germline-derived CDR1 and CDR2 are MDHEN and SYDVKM. CDR3 length: 14 residues. As DNA, the CDR3 is TGTGCCAGCAGAAAGAGTACTAGCAATCAGCCCCAGCATTTT. Its translation: CASRKSTSNQPQHF.

This chain uses TRBV12-3 or TRBV12-4 with TRBJ1-4, with D possibly being TRBD1 (6 bases). This CDR3 has 15 amino acids. The V gene lost 1 base and the J gene lost 6 bases, with 12 bases spanning the gap. In DNA, the CDR3 is TGTGCCAGCAGTTTAGGGTGGGCAGGGGATGAAAAACTGTTTTTT. This translates into CASSLGWAGDEKLFF.

This clonotype was observed many times. The chain links TRBV7-8 to TRBJ2-7, with 8 bases fitting TRBD1. This CDR3 has 16 residues. V was pared by 0 bases and J by 5 bases, with 9 bases of the junction left unmatched. The germline gives CDR1 SGHVS, CDR2 FQNEAQ. The CDR3 spells CASSLAWQGAVHEQYF. The CDR3, as DNA: TGTGCCAGCAGCTTAGCTTGGCAGGGGGCCGTCCACGAGCAGTACTTC.

This chain joins TRBV19 and TRBJ2-3; D is uncertain. Germline assignment: CDR1 LNHDA and CDR2 SQIVND (reference sequence). The CDR3 loop spans 13 amino acids. The V end was cut by 3 bases, the J end by 2 bases, with 6 bases between. DNA of the CDR3: TGTGCCAGTAGTATTTCGGCCACAGATACGCAGTATTTT. Protein sequence: CASSISATDTQYF.

This clonotype was counted at least ten times. This sequence joins TRBV5-1 and TRBJ2-1; D gene ambiguous. This CDR3 region has 14 residues. Germline assignment: CDR1 SGHRS and CDR2 YFSETQ. With 5 bases removed from V and 3 bases from J, the gap between germline ends came to 12 bases. The CDR3 DNA sequence: TGCGCCAGCAGACCCGACCGGTTCTACAATGAGCAGTTCTTC. Encoded protein: CASRPDRFYNEQFF.

This clonotype appeared many times. V gene TRBV5-1 combines with J gene TRBJ2-2; no reliable D call. The CDR3 covers 13 residues. Looked up from germline, CDR1 is SGHRS and CDR2 is YFSETQ. V lost 0 bases, J lost 4 bases, and 4 bases lay in between. The CDR3 coding sequence is TGCGCCAGCAGCTTGGTGGCCACCGGGGAGCTGTTTTTT. It specifies CASSLVATGELFF.

There are many counts of this clonotype. The V gene is TRBV20-1, the J gene TRBJ2-2; 10 positions agree with TRBD1. Per germline, CDR1 DFQATT and CDR2 SNEGSKA (reference sequence). CDR3 length: 16 amino acids. With 3 bases clipped from V and 7 bases from J, the junction kept 11 bases outside the gene matches. The chain's CDR3 is CSASSRGDRGIGELFF. CDR3 nucleotides: TGCAGTGCTAGTAGCCGAGGGGACAGGGGAATCGGGGAGCTGTTTTTT.